This is a list of T cell receptor beta chains from one sample in a study of T cells in Graves' hyperthyroidism and ophthalmopathy. Each CDR3 protein gets one entry after TCRdb re-called the multiplex PCR reads with MiXCR. The profile shows about 600,000 distinct CDR3 sequences, about 16% of them singletons. Sequences were obtained from blood. The source of these receptors is a woman between 40 and 55 years old with Graves' ophthalmopathy. CDR3s include the opening cysteine and the closing phenylalanine or tryptophan. The D gene is left open where the match is weak. Clone size, where shown, is once, few, many, or a class for clones that have expanded.

j_gene	len	v_gene	d_gene	abundance	CDR3aa	CDR3nt
TRBJ1-2	13	TRBV30	-	-	CAWSVLRAGGYTF	TGTGCCTGGAGTGTACTCAGGGCGGGCGGCTACACCTTC
TRBJ2-3	14	TRBV27	-	many	CASQLSQVSGTQYF	TGTGCCAGCCAGTTGAGCCAGGTCTCTGGTACGCAGTATTTT
TRBJ1-1	15	TRBV6-5	-	few	CASSYSGSENTEAFF	TGTGCCAGCAGTTACTCGGGGAGTGAGAACACTGAAGCTTTCTTT
TRBJ1-1	15	TRBV7-9	-	-	CASSSQAAMNTEAFF	TGTGCCAGCAGCTCCCAGGCGGCTATGAACACTGAAGCTTTCTTT
TRBJ2-3	16	TRBV2	-	-	CASSSLGRLSTDTQYF	TGTGCCAGCAGCTCCTTAGGACGGCTGTCCACAGATACGCAGTATTTT
TRBJ1-1	16	TRBV7-2	-	few	CASSLVPQGRGTEAFF	TGTGCCAGCAGCTTAGTCCCCCAGGGACGCGGCACTGAAGCTTTCTTT
TRBJ2-3	16	TRBV7-9	TRBD2	few	CASSKLYGGDTDTQYF	TGTGCCAGCAGCAAACTGTACGGGGGGGACACAGATACGCAGTATTTT
TRBJ1-1	15	TRBV9	-	-	CASSYSGGANTEAFF	TGTGCCAGCAGTTACAGTGGGGGGGCGAACACTGAAGCTTTCTTT
TRBJ2-5	15	TRBV7-3	TRBD2	many	CASSFLAGGRETQYF	TGTGCCAGCAGCTTCCTAGCGGGAGGTCGGGAGACCCAGTACTTC
TRBJ1-1	14	TRBV5-1	TRBD1	many	CASSMGQSNTEAFF	TGCGCCAGCAGCATGGGACAGTCTAACACTGAAGCTTTCTTT
TRBJ1-4	14	TRBV2	TRBD1	-	CASRAGTGAEKLFF	TGTGCCAGCAGGGCCGGGACAGGAGCTGAAAAACTGTTTTTT
TRBJ2-3	13	TRBV4-2	-	-	CASSQDGPDTQYF	TGTGCCAGCAGCCAAGATGGGCCAGATACGCAGTATTTT
TRBJ2-7	14	TRBV28	TRBD1	many	CASSSRTGLDEQYF	TGTGCCAGCAGTTCGAGGACAGGGCTCGACGAGCAGTACTTC
TRBJ1-4	13	TRBV20-1	-	many	CSARSGGNEKLFF	TGCAGTGCTAGATCGGGTGGGAATGAAAAACTGTTTTTT
TRBJ1-1	14	TRBV14	-	few	CASSQTGTNTEAFF	TGTGCCAGCAGCCAGACGGGGACGAACACTGAAGCTTTCTTT
TRBJ1-3	16	TRBV4-1	-	-	CASSQDDTGSGNTIYF	TGCGCCAGCAGCCAAGATGATACAGGGTCTGGAAACACCATATATTTT
TRBJ1-3	15	TRBV2	-	few	CASSEESYSGNTIYF	TGTGCCAGCAGTGAAGAGTCTTACTCTGGAAACACCATATATTTT
TRBJ2-3	17	TRBV2	TRBD2	many	CASSEQPSGRFWDTQYF	TGTGCCAGCAGTGAACAGCCTAGCGGGAGATTTTGGGATACGCAGTATTTT
TRBJ1-2	13	TRBV20-1	TRBD1	many	CSATGTGPRGYTF	TGCAGTGCCACCGGGACAGGACCCCGGGGCTACACCTTC
TRBJ2-1	15	TRBV2	-	many	CASSETPASYNEQFF	TGTGCCAGCAGTGAAACCCCAGCGTCCTACAATGAGCAGTTCTTC
TRBJ1-2	11	TRBV28	-	few	CANYGNYGYTF	TGTGCCAATTACGGGAACTATGGCTACACCTTC
TRBJ2-7	16	TRBV19	TRBD1	-	CASSTTGTASSYEEYF	TGTGCCAGTAGTACGACCGGGACAGCGTCCTCCTACGAGGAGTACTTC
TRBJ2-3	18	TRBV11-2	TRBD1	many	CASSSGTGWSFSTDTQYF	TGTGCCAGCAGCTCCGGGACAGGGTGGTCTTTCAGCACAGATACGCAGTATTTT
TRBJ2-1	17	TRBV5-1	TRBD2	few	CASSLGSGLAGRNEQFF	TGCGCCAGCAGCTTGGGTTCGGGACTAGCGGGACGGAATGAGCAGTTCTTC
TRBJ2-7	16	TRBV20-1	-	few	CSARDWGRGRGDEQYF	TGCAGTGCTAGAGATTGGGGCCGAGGCAGGGGGGACGAGCAGTACTTC
TRBJ1-5	13	TRBV2	TRBD1	few	CASTRTGDQPQHF	TGTGCCAGCACCCGAACAGGGGATCAGCCCCAGCATTTT
TRBJ2-1	13	TRBV3-1	-	many	CASSHLRAYGQFF	TGTGCCAGCAGCCACCTCCGAGCCTACGGGCAGTTCTTC
TRBJ2-3	12	TRBV4-1	-	many	CASSPPRGTQYF	TGCGCCAGCAGCCCTCCCCGAGGTACGCAGTATTTT
TRBJ2-6	18	TRBV7-9	-	few	CATPGRGPETSGANVLTF	TGTGCCACCCCCGGGCGGGGTCCCGAAACCTCTGGGGCCAACGTCCTGACTTTC
TRBJ2-7	16	TRBV28	TRBD2	many	CASSQGGLAGAYEQYF	TGTGCCAGCAGTCAAGGGGGATTAGCGGGAGCCTACGAGCAGTACTTC
TRBJ2-4	16	TRBV6-5	TRBD2	few	CASSYAGLGGFEIQYF	TGTGCCAGCAGTTACGCGGGACTAGGCGGGTTTGAAATTCAGTACTTC
TRBJ2-2	14	TRBV5-1	TRBD1	many	CASSVGQGGGELFF	TGCGCCAGCAGCGTGGGACAGGGAGGCGGGGAGCTGTTTTTT
TRBJ2-3	16	TRBV27	-	few	CARPHRGPLHTDTQYF	TGTGCCAGACCGCATAGGGGCCCGCTTCACACAGATACGCAGTATTTT
TRBJ1-2	13	TRBV9	-	-	CASSVDQGGGYTF	TGTGCCAGCAGCGTAGATCAGGGCGGCGGCTACACCTTC
TRBJ2-7	14	TRBV14	-	few	CASSQGGGLVEQYF	TGTGCCAGCAGCCAAGGGGGAGGACTCGTCGAGCAGTACTTC
TRBJ2-5	15	TRBV5-1	-	few	CASSPNGRYQETQYF	TGCGCCAGCAGCCCGAACGGACGGTACCAAGAGACCCAGTACTTC
TRBJ1-1	13	TRBV20-1	-	many	CSARSAGITEAFF	TGCAGTGCTAGATCGGCAGGGATTACTGAAGCTTTCTTT
TRBJ1-2	13	TRBV19	TRBD1	few	CASNGGQSYGYTF	TGTGCCAGTAACGGGGGACAGTCATATGGCTACACCTTC
TRBJ2-7	15	TRBV12-3/TRBV12-4	-	many	CASSRNMPLTYEQYF	TGTGCCAGCAGCCGCAACATGCCTCTAACCTACGAGCAGTACTTC
TRBJ2-7	14	TRBV11-2	TRBD2	many	CASSPGGGSREQYF	TGTGCCAGCAGCCCCGGGGGGGGTTCAAGGGAGCAGTACTTC
TRBJ2-1	15	TRBV19	TRBD2	many	CASSISSGTYNEQFF	TGTGCCAGTAGTATCTCTAGCGGGACCTACAATGAGCAGTTCTTC
TRBJ2-7	13	TRBV2	-	many	CASSDRVPYEQYF	TGTGCCAGCAGTGACAGGGTTCCCTACGAGCAGTACTTC
TRBJ2-7	13	TRBV18	-	many	CASSPAYSYEQYF	TGTGCCAGCTCACCCGCCTACTCCTACGAGCAGTACTTC
TRBJ1-1	14	TRBV2	-	few	CASKSNRGAGEAFF	TGTGCCAGCAAATCGAATAGAGGGGCGGGTGAAGCTTTCTTT
TRBJ2-1	15	TRBV18	TRBD2	many	CASSPYTSGSDEQFF	TGTGCCAGCTCACCATATACTAGCGGGAGCGATGAGCAGTTCTTC
TRBJ2-1	16	TRBV2	-	many	CASSPQGPSSYNEQFF	TGTGCCAGCAGTCCACAGGGTCCTAGCTCCTACAATGAGCAGTTCTTC
TRBJ2-7	13	TRBV18	-	-	CASSPQDGEEQYF	TGTGCCAGCTCACCCCAGGACGGGGAAGAGCAGTACTTC
TRBJ2-3	15	TRBV30	-	many	CAWSVVSASTDTQYF	TGTGCCTGGAGTGTAGTTAGCGCGAGCACAGATACGCAGTATTTT
TRBJ1-2	14	TRBV12-3/TRBV12-4	TRBD1	-	CASSSDRVYYGYTF	TGTGCCAGCAGTTCAGACAGGGTTTACTATGGCTACACCTTC
TRBJ1-6	15	TRBV7-6	-	few	CASSLERGDNSPLHF	TGTGCCAGCAGCTTAGAAAGGGGCGATAATTCACCCCTCCACTTT
TRBJ1-2	13	TRBV11-2	-	-	CASSLDLGGGYTF	TGTGCCAGCAGCTTGGATTTGGGGGGTGGCTACACCTTC
TRBJ1-2	13	TRBV11-2	-	-	CASSFGEGWGYTF	TGTGCCAGCAGCTTCGGTGAGGGGTGGGGCTACACCTTC
TRBJ2-3	14	TRBV6-5	-	few	CASSFDRTTDTQYF	TGTGCCAGCAGTTTCGACAGGACCACAGATACGCAGTATTTT
TRBJ2-7	14	TRBV27	TRBD2	few	CASRGLAGFDEQYF	TGTGCCAGCAGGGGGTTAGCGGGATTCGACGAGCAGTACTTC
TRBJ2-3	15	TRBV5-1	-	many	CASSILAETTDTQYF	TGCGCCAGCAGCATTTTAGCGGAGACCACAGATACGCAGTATTTT